This is a list of T cell receptor beta chains from one sample in a study of blood T cell repertoires in COVID-19. Method: immunoSEQ multiplex PCR; TCRdb's copy keeps in-frame clones and lacks some. The sample carries over 450,000 clones, roughly 87% recorded once. Sequenced: peripheral blood. All receptors derive from a man between 18 and 35 years old with COVID-19, enrolled during active disease. The CDR3 runs from the conserved cysteine through the conserved F or W. A D gene is named only where the DNA matches it firmly. Clone size is given for some rows only: seen once, a few or many times, or a class if the clone is expanded.

D,size,J,V,CDR3,DNA
NA,NA,TRBJ2-1,TRBV25-1,CASSDPTGGYNEQFF,TGTGCCAGCAGTGACCCCACCGGGGGTTACAATGAGCAGTTCTTC
NA,NA,TRBJ1-1,TRBV7-9,CASSHQGGAFF,TGTGCCAGCAGTCACCAGGGAGGAGCTTTCTTT
NA,NA,TRBJ1-1,TRBV9,CASSPVQPF,TGTGCCAGCAGCCCAGTACAGCCCTTT
NA,NA,TRBJ2-7,TRBV23-1,CASSHPIGCQEQYF,TGCGCCAGCAGTCACCCAATTGGCTGCCAGGAGCAGTACTTC
NA,NA,TRBJ2-5,TRBV18,CASSSGIQETQYF,TGTGCCAGCTCATCCGGGATCCAAGAGACCCAGTACTTC
TRBD1,NA,TRBJ1-5,TRBV12-3/TRBV12-4,CASSQGGGQPQHF,TGTGCCAGCAGTCAGGGGGGCGGGCAGCCCCAGCATTTT
NA,NA,TRBJ2-7,TRBV5-5,CASSLAYTYEQYF,TGTGCCAGCAGCTTGGCTTACACCTACGAGCAGTACTTC
TRBD1,NA,TRBJ1-2,TRBV18,CASSLDRDSYGYTF,TGTGCCAGCTCATTGGACAGGGATAGCTATGGCTACACCTTC
NA,NA,TRBJ2-7,TRBV7-9,CASSLAVDRGSERQYF,TGTGCCAGCAGCTTAGCGGTTGATCGAGGTTCCGAAAGGCAGTACTTC
TRBD1,NA,TRBJ1-2,TRBV7-9,CASTLDRNPWYGYTF,TGTGCCAGCACTCTGGACAGGAACCCTTGGTATGGCTACACCTTC
TRBD1,once,TRBJ1-4,TRBV24-1,CATSSTGDEKLFF,TGTGCCACCAGTTCGACAGGGGATGAAAAACTGTTTTTT
NA,NA,TRBJ1-6,TRBV3-1/TRBV3-2,CASSQESARGSPLHF,TGTGCCAGCAGCCAAGAATCGGCCAGGGGATCACCCCTCCACTTT
NA,NA,TRBJ2-1,TRBV5-1,CASSFNRDNEQFF,TGCGCCAGCAGCTTTAACAGGGACAATGAGCAGTTCTTC
TRBD2,NA,TRBJ2-2,TRBV3-1/TRBV3-2,CASSRGGLAGGDTGELFF,TGTGCCAGCAGTCGAGGGGGCTTAGCGGGAGGGGACACCGGGGAGCTGTTTTTT
TRBD1,once,TRBJ2-7,TRBV12-3/TRBV12-4,CATGQPYEQYF,TGTGCCACGGGACAGCCCTACGAGCAGTACTTC